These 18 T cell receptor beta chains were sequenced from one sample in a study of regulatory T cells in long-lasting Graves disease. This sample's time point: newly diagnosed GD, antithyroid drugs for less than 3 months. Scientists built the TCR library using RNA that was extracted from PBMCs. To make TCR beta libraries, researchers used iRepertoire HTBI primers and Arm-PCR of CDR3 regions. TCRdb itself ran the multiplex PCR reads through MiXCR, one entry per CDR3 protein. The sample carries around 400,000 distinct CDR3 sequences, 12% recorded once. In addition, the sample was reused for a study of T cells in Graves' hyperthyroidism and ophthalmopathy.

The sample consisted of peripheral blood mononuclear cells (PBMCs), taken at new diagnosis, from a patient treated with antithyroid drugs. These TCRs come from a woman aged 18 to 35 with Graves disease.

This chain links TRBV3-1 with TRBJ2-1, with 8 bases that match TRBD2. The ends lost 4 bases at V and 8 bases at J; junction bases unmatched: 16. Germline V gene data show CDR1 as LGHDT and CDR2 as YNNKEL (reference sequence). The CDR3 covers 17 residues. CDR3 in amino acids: CASSPLLGGGPRDEQFF. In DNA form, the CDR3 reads TGTGCCAGCAGCCCCCTCCTCGGGGGGGGGCCGAGGGATGAGCAGTTCTTC.

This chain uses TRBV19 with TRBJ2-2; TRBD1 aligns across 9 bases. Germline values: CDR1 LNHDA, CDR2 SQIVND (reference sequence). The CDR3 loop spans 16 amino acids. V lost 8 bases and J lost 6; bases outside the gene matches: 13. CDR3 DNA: TGTGCCAGTTTTCCCGCCGGACAGGGGTGGTCCGGGGAGCTGTTTTTT. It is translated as CASFPAGQGWSGELFF.

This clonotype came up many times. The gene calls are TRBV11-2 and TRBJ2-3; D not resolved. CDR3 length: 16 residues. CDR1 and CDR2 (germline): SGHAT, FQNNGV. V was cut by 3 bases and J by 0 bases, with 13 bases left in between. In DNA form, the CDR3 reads TGTGCCAGCAGCTTTTTCCTGGGCCTAAGCACAGATACGCAGTATTTT. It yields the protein CASSFFLGLSTDTQYF.

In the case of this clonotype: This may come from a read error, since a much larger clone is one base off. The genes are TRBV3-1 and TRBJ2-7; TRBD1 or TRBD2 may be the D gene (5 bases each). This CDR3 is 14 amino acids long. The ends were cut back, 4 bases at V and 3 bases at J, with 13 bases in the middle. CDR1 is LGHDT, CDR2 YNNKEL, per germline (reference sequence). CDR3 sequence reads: CASSPAGTNYEQYF. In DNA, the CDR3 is TGTGCCAGCAGCCCAGCCGGGACCAACTACGAGCAGTACTTC.

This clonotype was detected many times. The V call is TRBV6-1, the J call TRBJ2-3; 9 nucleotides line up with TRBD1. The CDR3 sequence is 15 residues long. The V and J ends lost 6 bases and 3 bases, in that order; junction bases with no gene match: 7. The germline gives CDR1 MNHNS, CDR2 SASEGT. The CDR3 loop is CASRKTGQGTDTQYF. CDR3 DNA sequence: TGTGCCAGCAGAAAGACGGGACAGGGAACAGATACGCAGTATTTT.

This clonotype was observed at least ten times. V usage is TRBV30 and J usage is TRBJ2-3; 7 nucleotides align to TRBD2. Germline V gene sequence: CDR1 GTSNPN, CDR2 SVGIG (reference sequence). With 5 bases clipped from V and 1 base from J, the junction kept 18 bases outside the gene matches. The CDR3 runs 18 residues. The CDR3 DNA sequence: TGTGCCTGGGGAATCGGCCGGACTAGTAGCTGGGGCACAGATACGCAGTATTTT. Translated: CAWGIGRTSSWGTDTQYF.

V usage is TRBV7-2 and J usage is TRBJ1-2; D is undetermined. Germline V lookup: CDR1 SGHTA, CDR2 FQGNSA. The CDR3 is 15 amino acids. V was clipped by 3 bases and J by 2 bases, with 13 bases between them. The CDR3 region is CASSFPPVGNYGYTF. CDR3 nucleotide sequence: TGTGCCAGCAGCTTCCCCCCGGTAGGGAACTATGGCTACACCTTC.

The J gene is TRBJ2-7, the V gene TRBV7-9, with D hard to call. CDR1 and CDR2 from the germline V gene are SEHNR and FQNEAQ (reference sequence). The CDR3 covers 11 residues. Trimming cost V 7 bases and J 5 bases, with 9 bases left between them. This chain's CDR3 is CASNWSDEQYF. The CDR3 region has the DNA TGTGCCAGCAACTGGAGCGACGAGCAGTACTTC.

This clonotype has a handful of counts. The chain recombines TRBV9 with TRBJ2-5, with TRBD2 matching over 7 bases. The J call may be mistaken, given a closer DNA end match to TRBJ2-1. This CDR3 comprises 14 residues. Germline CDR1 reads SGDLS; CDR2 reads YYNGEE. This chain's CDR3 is CASTGDSRGDEQFF. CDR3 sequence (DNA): TGTGCCAGCACCGGGGACTCCCGGGGGGATGAGCAGTTCTTC.

Here the CDR3 DNA reads TGTGCCAGCCGTTCAGGGTCCCAGTCCTACGAGCAGTACTTC. Translated: CASRSGSQSYEQYF. This chain connects TRBV6-5 to TRBJ2-7; maybe TRBD1 (5 bases). Trimming shortened V by 8 bases and J by 1 base, and 15 bases separated the two germline ends. Per germline, CDR1 MNHEY and CDR2 SVGAGI. The CDR3 runs to 14 residues.

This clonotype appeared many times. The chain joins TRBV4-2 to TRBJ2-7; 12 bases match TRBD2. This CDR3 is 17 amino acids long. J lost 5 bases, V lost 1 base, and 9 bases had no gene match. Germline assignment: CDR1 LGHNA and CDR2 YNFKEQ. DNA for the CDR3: TGTGCCAGCAGCCAAGCACCTAGCGGGAGGGATCGGAACGAGCAGTACTTC. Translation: CASSQAPSGRDRNEQYF.

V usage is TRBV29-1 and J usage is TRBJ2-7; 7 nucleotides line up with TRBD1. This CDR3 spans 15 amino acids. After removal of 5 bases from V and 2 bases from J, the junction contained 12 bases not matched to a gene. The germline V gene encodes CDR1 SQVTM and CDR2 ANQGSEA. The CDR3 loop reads CSVSRLRDRPYEQYF. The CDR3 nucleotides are TGCAGCGTTTCCCGCCTCCGGGACAGACCCTACGAGCAGTACTTC.

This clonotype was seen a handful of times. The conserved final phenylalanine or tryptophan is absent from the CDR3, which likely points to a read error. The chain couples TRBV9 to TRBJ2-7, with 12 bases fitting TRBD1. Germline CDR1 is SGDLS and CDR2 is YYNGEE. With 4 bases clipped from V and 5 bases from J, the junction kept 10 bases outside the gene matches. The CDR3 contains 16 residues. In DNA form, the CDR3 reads TGTGCCAGCAGCCCCTATCCCGGGACAGGGGGCCACGAGCAGTACCTC. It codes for CASSPYPGTGGHEQYL.

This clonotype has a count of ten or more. CDR3 loop: CSANMRKGVVSDTQYF. The CDR3 DNA reads as TGCAGTGCTAATATGCGAAAAGGGGTAGTCTCAGATACGCAGTATTTT. V usage is TRBV20-1 and J usage is TRBJ2-3; perhaps TRBD1 as D (5 bases). V lost 4 bases to trimming and J lost 4 bases, with 21 bases between them. CDR3 length equals 16 residues. Germline V gene sequence: CDR1 DFQATT, CDR2 SNEGSKA (reference sequence).

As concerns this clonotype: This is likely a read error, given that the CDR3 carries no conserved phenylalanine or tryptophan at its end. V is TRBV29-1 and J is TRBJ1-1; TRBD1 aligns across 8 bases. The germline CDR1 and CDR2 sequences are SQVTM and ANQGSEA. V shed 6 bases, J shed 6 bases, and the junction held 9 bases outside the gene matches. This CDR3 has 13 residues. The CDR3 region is CSVGGTGRAEAFS. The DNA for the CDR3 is TGCAGCGTCGGGGGGACAGGTCGCGCTGAAGCTTTCTCT.

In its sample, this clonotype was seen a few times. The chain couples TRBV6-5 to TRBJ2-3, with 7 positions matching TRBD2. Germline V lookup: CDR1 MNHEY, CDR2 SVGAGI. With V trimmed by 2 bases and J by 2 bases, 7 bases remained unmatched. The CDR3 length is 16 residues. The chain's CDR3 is CASSYGGGGYTDTQYF. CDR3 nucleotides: TGTGCCAGCAGTTACGGTGGGGGGGGGTACACAGATACGCAGTATTTT.

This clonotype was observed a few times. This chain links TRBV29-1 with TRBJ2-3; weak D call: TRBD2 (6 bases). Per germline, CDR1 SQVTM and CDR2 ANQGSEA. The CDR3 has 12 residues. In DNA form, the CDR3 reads TGCAGTAGTGGGGGGAGCACAGATACGCAGTATTTT. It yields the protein CSSGGSTDTQYF.

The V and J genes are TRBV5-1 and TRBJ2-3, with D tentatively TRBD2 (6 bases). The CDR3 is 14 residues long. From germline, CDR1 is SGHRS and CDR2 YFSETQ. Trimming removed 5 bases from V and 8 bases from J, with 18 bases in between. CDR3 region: CASRQTSRAATQYF. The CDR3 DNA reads TGCGCCAGCAGGCAGACTAGTCGGGCAGCTACGCAGTATTTT.